These 23 T cell receptor beta chains share one sample of origin, sequenced in a study of OX40 agonist ivuxolimab in advanced cancers. Sequencing was performed with immunoSEQ multiplex PCR; in TCRdb, only in-frame clones are kept and a portion is missing. The sample includes 30,000 to 45,000 clones, more than 60% seen only once; the top ten take over 8.5%. The sequenced sample was CD4+ or CD8+ T cells sorted from blood, obtained in a trial of the OX40 agonist ivuxolimab. These TCRs come from an adult with an advanced solid tumor such as melanoma, head and neck, liver or kidney cancer.

This sequence joins TRBV28 and TRBJ2-7, with D perhaps TRBD1 (6 bases). This CDR3 is built from 14 residues. The germline V and J ends were trimmed by 5 bases and 1 base, with 12 bases remaining between them. The germline V gene encodes CDR1 MDHEN and CDR2 SYDVKM. CDR3 loop: CASSPLRGSYEQYF. For the CDR3, the DNA is TGTGCCAGCAGTCCCCTCAGGGGTTCCTACGAGCAGTACTTC.

The chain couples TRBV7-2 to TRBJ2-7; the D gene is possibly TRBD1 (5 bases). Trimming cost V 2 bases and J 2 bases, with 10 bases left between them. CDR1 and CDR2 (germline): SGHTA, FQGNSA. CDR3 length: 14 amino acids. CDR3 amino acids: CASSLSDSAYEQYF. CDR3 bases: TGTGCCAGCAGCTTATCAGACAGTGCCTACGAGCAGTACTTC.

The CDR3 is CASSEDPGTSLGYTF. The CDR3 DNA sequence: TGTGCCAGCAGTGAAGATCCGGGGACCTCTTTGGGCTACACCTTC. The rearrangement links TRBV6-1 to TRBJ1-2, with a possible D match to TRBD1 (5 bases). CDR3 length: 15 amino acids. Trimming removed 1 base at V and 8 bases at J, with 17 bases between. Germline V gene sequence: CDR1 MNHNS, CDR2 SASEGT.

This clone was seen a handful of times. V is TRBV2 and J is TRBJ2-7, with 10 bases fitting TRBD1. The V gene end was trimmed by 10 bases and the J gene end by 5 bases; junction bases not matched to a gene: 8. Germline CDR1 is SNHLY and CDR2 is FYNNEI. The CDR3 length is 13 residues. The CDR3 DNA is TGTGCCACCAGGGGACAGGGGCCGAACGAGCAGTACTTC. It specifies CATRGQGPNEQYF.

CDR3 nucleotides: TGTGCCAGCAGTGATGGGCAGTACTCCTACGAGCAGTACTTC. It codes for CASSDGQYSYEQYF. V and J are TRBV7-9 and TRBJ2-7; D is uncertain. V dropped 6 bases and J dropped 0 bases, with 12 bases sitting between them. The CDR3 is 14 amino acids. Germline assignment: CDR1 SEHNR and CDR2 FQNEAQ (reference sequence).

This chain joins TRBV28 and TRBJ2-7; TRBD1 aligns across 10 bases. V shed 3 bases and J 7 bases; nucleotides not matched to a gene: 6. The CDR3 runs 14 residues. Germline assignment: CDR1 MDHEN and CDR2 SYDVKM. The CDR3 DNA reads TGTGCCAGCAGTTTCCCGGGACAGGGGTGGGAGCAGTACTTC. Translated, it gives CASSFPGQGWEQYF.

This chain connects TRBV2 to TRBJ1-1; D is uncertain. Germline-derived CDR1 and CDR2 are SNHLY and FYNNEI. This CDR3 has 14 amino acids. Trimming shortened V by 1 base and J by 4 bases, and 10 bases separated the two germline ends. The CDR3 sequence is CASSEGIWGTEAFF. The CDR3 DNA reads as TGTGCCAGCAGTGAAGGTATCTGGGGCACTGAAGCTTTCTTT.

V gene TRBV9 combines with J gene TRBJ1-2, with no clear D. Germline CDR1 is SGDLS and CDR2 is YYNGEE. The CDR3 extends over 16 amino acids. The V end lost 1 base, the J end lost 0 bases, and 13 bases lay between the germline ends. DNA of the CDR3: TGTGCCAGCAGCGTAAATCGCGACGGGACTAACTATGGCTACACCTTC. Its protein is CASSVNRDGTNYGYTF.

The chain recombines TRBV6-5 with TRBJ2-1; TRBD2 matches 9 bases. The CDR3 length is 16 residues. V lost 2 bases, J lost 2 bases, and 4 bases stayed unmatched. Germline assignment: CDR1 MNHEY and CDR2 SVGAGI. CDR3 DNA sequence: TGTGCCAGCAGTTACCGGGCGGGGGGGACCTACAATGAGCAGTTCTTC. This gives the protein CASSYRAGGTYNEQFF.

The rearrangement links TRBV4-1 to TRBJ2-3; no reliable D call. Germline lookup yields CDR1 MGHRA and CDR2 YSYEKL. With 4 bases removed from V and 4 bases from J, the gap between germline ends came to 12 bases. The CDR3 spans 14 residues. In DNA form, the CDR3 reads TGCGCCAGCAGCCCCCCGAGCCGGCCAGATACGCAGTATTTT. Its translation: CASSPPSRPDTQYF.

The V and J genes are TRBV10-3 and TRBJ2-5; D may be TRBD2 (6 bases). The CDR3 covers 13 residues. Trimming took 6 bases from V and 2 from J, leaving 10 bases between them. Germline lookup yields CDR1 ENHRY and CDR2 SYGVKD. CDR3 coding DNA: TGTGCCATCAGACCCGGGACTCAAGAGACCCAGTACTTC. This gives the protein CAIRPGTQETQYF.

The V gene is TRBV6-5, the J gene TRBJ1-1; the D is unclear. Deletions cut 0 bases from V and 1 base from J, with 12 bases between. The CDR3 length is 16 residues. Germline V gives CDR1 MNHEY, CDR2 SVGAGI. This CDR3 reads CASSYSRVYTNTEAFF. As DNA, the CDR3 is TGTGCCAGCAGTTACTCGAGGGTCTATACGAACACTGAAGCTTTCTTT.

The chain is built from TRBV5-1 and TRBJ2-7, with D perhaps TRBD2 (5 bases). The germline gives CDR1 SGHRS, CDR2 YFSETQ. Trimming took 1 base from V and 0 from J, leaving 11 bases between them. CDR3 length equals 15 residues. The CDR3 sequence: CASSLSWRTSYEQYF. In DNA, the CDR3 is TGCGCCAGCAGCTTGTCGTGGAGGACCTCCTACGAGCAGTACTTC. Variable domain in full (rest from reference TRBV5-1 and TRBJ2-7): KAGVTQTPRYLIKTRGQQVTLSCSPISGHRSVSWYQQTPGQGLQFLFEYFSETQRNKGNFPGRFSGRQFSNSRSEMNVSTLELGDSALYLCASSLSWRTSYEQYFGPGTRLTVT.

The rearrangement links TRBV5-1 to TRBJ2-7; TRBD1 matches at 10 bases. This CDR3 has 15 amino acids. Germline V lookup: CDR1 SGHRS, CDR2 YFSETQ. Trimming took 4 bases from V and 2 from J; bases not matched to a gene: 6. The CDR3 nucleotides are TGCGCCAGCAGCCAGGACGGACAGGGGGCCTACGAGCAGTACTTC. Its protein product is CASSQDGQGAYEQYF.

This clone was detected only a few times. The rearrangement joins TRBV19 to TRBJ1-2; D unclear. CDR1 LNHDA and CDR2 SQIVND come from the germline V gene (reference sequence). With 3 bases removed from V and 7 bases from J, the gap between germline ends came to 21 bases. CDR3 size: 16 residues. The CDR3 sequence is CASSMEGGYGLGGYTF. Written as DNA, the CDR3 is TGTGCCAGTAGTATGGAGGGCGGCTACGGATTAGGTGGCTACACCTTC.

By sample share, this clone is medium-sized. The gene calls are TRBV11-1 and TRBJ2-7; 8 positions match TRBD1. V lost 1 base, J lost 3 bases, and 11 bases stayed unmatched. The CDR3 extends over 17 amino acids. Germline V gives CDR1 SGHAT, CDR2 FQDESV (reference sequence). CDR3 in DNA: TGTGCCAGCAGCTTAGAGGGGACAGGCGTCCTCCTCTACGAGCAGTACTTC. As protein: CASSLEGTGVLLYEQYF.

In its sample, this clone was seen once. The CDR3 DNA reads TGTGCCATCAGTGATTCTGGGAGGGAAGCTTTCTTT. Translation: CAISDSGREAFF. This chain links TRBV10-3 with TRBJ1-1; D is unclear. Germline CDR1 reads ENHRY; CDR2 reads SYGVKD. V was shortened by 3 bases and J by 8 bases, with 10 bases between the two germline ends. This CDR3 comprises 12 residues.

The V gene is TRBV19, the J gene TRBJ1-1; 9 nucleotides line up with TRBD1. The CDR3 runs 18 residues. V shed 3 bases, J shed 0 bases, and the junction held 11 bases outside the gene matches. Germline CDR1 LNHDA, CDR2 SQIVND (reference sequence). The CDR3 region is CASSMMGTGKLVNTEAFF. The CDR3 bases are TGTGCCAGTAGTATGATGGGGACAGGGAAACTTGTGAACACTGAAGCTTTCTTT.

The CDR3 loop is CASSEEGGYGYTF. In DNA form, the CDR3 reads TGCGCCAGCAGCGAAGAAGGAGGATATGGCTACACCTTC. This chain uses TRBV5-1 with TRBJ1-2; D not resolved. This CDR3 has 13 amino acids. Trimming cost V 4 bases and J 5 bases, with 12 bases left between them. Per germline, CDR1 SGHRS and CDR2 YFSETQ.

V gene TRBV4-2 combines with J gene TRBJ1-2, with D possibly matching TRBD1 (5 bases). The CDR3 runs to 15 residues. Trimming took off 0 bases at V and 4 bases at J, with 12 bases between the two ends. CDR1 and CDR2 from the germline V gene are LGHNA and YNFKEQ. CDR3 region: CASSQERVGGYGYTF. The CDR3 DNA reads TGTGCCAGCAGCCAAGAGAGGGTGGGGGGCTATGGCTACACCTTC.

This clone turned up a few times. The junction departs from germline at one end; a sequencing error may be responsible. The genes are TRBV6-1 and TRBJ1-1; 7 bases map to TRBD1. The CDR3 spans 12 residues. Germline lookup yields CDR1 MNHNS and CDR2 SASEGT. The DNA for the CDR3 is TGTGCCAGCAGTTCCCCTAGGGACAGCCATGTCTTT. Protein product: CASSSPRDSHVF.

This clone was seen more than once but under ten times. This chain joins TRBV5-6 and TRBJ2-7, with 8 bases identical to TRBD1. V lost 4 bases to trimming and J lost 1 base; unmatched junction nucleotides: 7. This CDR3 contains 15 residues. Germline assignment: CDR1 SGHDT and CDR2 YYEEEE. CDR3 sequence: CASSIGQGVSYEQYF. CDR3 bases: TGTGCCAGCAGCATAGGACAGGGAGTTTCCTACGAGCAGTACTTC.

The chain employs TRBV7-9 and TRBJ1-2; the D is unclear. CDR3 length: 14 amino acids. Trimming cost V 2 bases and J 0 bases, with 7 bases left between them. From germline, CDR1 is SEHNR and CDR2 FQNEAQ (reference sequence). The CDR3 DNA sequence: TGTGCCAGCAGCTTAAACGGGGCTAACTATGGCTACACCTTC. The encoded protein is CASSLNGANYGYTF.